The rows below give T cell receptor beta chains drawn from one sample of a study of shared clonotypes between healthy human individuals. Clones were sequenced by immunoSEQ multiplex PCR, and TCRdb holds only the in-frame ones, with some missing. The data hold approximately 640,000 clones, with more than 70% observed a single time. Sequencing input: memory CD4+ T cells sorted from blood. The receptors were sampled from a woman aged 25 to 39 in good health. CDR3s include the opening cysteine and the closing phenylalanine or tryptophan. D genes are given only for firm matches. The listing skips clone size in some rows; elsewhere it reads once, few, many or a size class.

clone size,D gene,J gene,V gene,CDR3 DNA,CDR3 protein
NA,TRBD2,TRBJ2-1,TRBV29-1,TGCAGCACGGGAGGGAATGAGCAGTTCTTC,CSTGGNEQFF
NA,NA,TRBJ2-1,TRBV27,TGTGCCAGCAGTTTGTCCAAGGTTAATGAGCAGTTCTTC,CASSLSKVNEQFF
few,NA,TRBJ2-1,TRBV5-1,TGCGCCAGCAGCTTGGCCGGGCTAGCGTCTGGGGATGAGCAGTTCTTC,CASSLAGLASGDEQFF
NA,NA,TRBJ2-3,TRBV7-2,TGTGCCAGCAGCTTTGAGCCACTGGATACGCAGTATTTT,CASSFEPLDTQYF
NA,TRBD2,TRBJ2-5,TRBV15,TGTGCCACCAGCGTCGAGTGGGAGGGCCCAAAGACCCAGTACTTC,CATSVEWEGPKTQYF
few,NA,TRBJ2-2,TRBV15,TGTGCCACCAGCAGAGATCGGGGGAGAGGGGAGCTGTTTTTT,CATSRDRGRGELFF
NA,TRBD1,TRBJ2-3,TRBV7-2,TGTGCCAGCAGCTTAGCGCTGGGACAGGGTTCAGATACGCAGTATTTT,CASSLALGQGSDTQYF
NA,NA,TRBJ2-7,TRBV6-5,TGTGCCAGCGGAAGGCGAGGGACTGAATCCTACGAGCAGTACTTC,CASGRRGTESYEQYF
NA,TRBD1,TRBJ2-7,TRBV10-2,TGCGCCAGCAAGGGGACAGGGGGCTACGAGCAGTACTTC,CASKGTGGYEQYF
NA,TRBD1,TRBJ2-7,TRBV2,TGTGCCAGCAGGGACAGGGGGCGCGAGCAGTACTTC,CASRDRGREQYF
few,TRBD1,TRBJ2-7,TRBV27,TGTGCCAGCAGTCACAGGGGCCCCAACTACGAGCAGTACTTC,CASSHRGPNYEQYF
NA,NA,TRBJ2-7,TRBV6-5,TGTGCCAGCAGTTACTCAGGACAGACCTACGAGCAGTACTTC,CASSYSGQTYEQYF
many,NA,TRBJ2-3,TRBV19,TGTGCCAGTAGTATCCAAGATACGCAGTATTTT,CASSIQDTQYF
once,TRBD2,TRBJ2-5,TRBV7-9,TGTGCCAGCAGCCTTAGCGGGGGGACCCAAGAGACCCAGTACTTC,CASSLSGGTQETQYF
NA,NA,TRBJ1-4,TRBV28,TGTGCCAGCACCGCGGGGACTATGGAAAAACTGTTTTTT,CASTAGTMEKLFF
once,TRBD1,TRBJ2-3,TRBV9,TGTGCCAGTGTACCGGGACAGGGGGCGAATACGCAGTATTTT,CASVPGQGANTQYF
few,NA,TRBJ1-5,TRBV10-1,TGCGCCAGCAGTAAGTCCGGACGCCAGGGGTTTCAGCCCCAGCATTTT,CASSKSGRQGFQPQHF
NA,NA,TRBJ2-3,TRBV30,TGTGCCTGGAGTGTAGTTCGGGGGAGGAAAGATACGCAGTATTTT,CAWSVVRGRKDTQYF
NA,TRBD1,TRBJ2-7,TRBV27,TGTGCCAGCAGTCTGGGGACAGGGGGGATCTACGAGCAGTACTTC,CASSLGTGGIYEQYF
once,NA,TRBJ1-1,TRBV10-3,TGTGCCATCAGTGAGTCAGGGGGTGTCACTGAAGCTTTCTTT,CAISESGGVTEAFF
few,TRBD1,TRBJ2-5,TRBV20-1,TGCTCGGGACAGAGAGAAGAGACCCAGTACTTC,CSGQREETQYF
NA,TRBD2,TRBJ2-1,TRBV28,TGTGCCAGCAGTTTCCGGACTAGCGGGTCCTACGGGAATGAGCAGTTCTTC,CASSFRTSGSYGNEQFF
NA,NA,TRBJ1-1,TRBV27,TGTGCCAGCAGTCTCAGTGAGAACACTGAAGCTTTCTTT,CASSLSENTEAFF
NA,NA,TRBJ2-1,TRBV6-6,TGTGCCAGCAGTGACTCGGGACACACACAAGAGCAGTTCTTC,CASSDSGHTQEQFF
NA,NA,TRBJ1-1,TRBV5-6,TGTGCCAGCAGCTTGGCCAGGGCGCCGGACACTGAAGCTTTCTTT,CASSLARAPDTEAFF
once,TRBD1,TRBJ1-2,TRBV15,TGTGCCACCAGCAGACCCCCAGGGGGGGGTGGCTACACCTTC,CATSRPPGGGGYTF